This T cell receptor beta chain was profiled in a study of cytomegalovirus exposure and HLA in healthy donors. Amplification used 60 Vbeta primers and 13 Jbeta primers. Measured with immunoSEQ multiplex PCR; TCRdb has only the in-frame clones, and not every one. The table has about 150,000 clones, over 70% seen once; the top ten hold less than 2%. Whole-study results and caveats: In a later analysis, across HLA loci, associated TCR counts were highest for DRB1, lowest for HLA-C. In a later analysis, HLA-associated TCR beta chains were more clonally expanded than equally common others. The likely explanation for a cluster of highly shared sequence variants was sequencing artifact. The authors enumerated some 160 TCR beta chains as linked to cytomegalovirus.

Worth noting for this clone: The target antigen is unknown.

This CDR3 has 12 amino acids. V gave up 0 bases and J gave up 4 bases, with 5 bases separating them. Germline V CDR1 and CDR2: SGHRS, YFSETQ. Material for sequencing was PBMCs. The genes are TRBV5-1 and TRBJ2-7; D is uncertain. This TCR derives from a woman aged 18-29 years in good health and CMV-seronegative. In nucleotides, the CDR3 is TGCGCCAGCAGCTTGGACCTATACGAGCAGTACTTC. It translates to CASSLDLYEQYF.